This TCR beta chain appears in the sequencing data of a study of blood T cell repertoires in COVID-19. Authors' data handling: How many nucleated cells were present was estimated from reference gene primer amplification. The repertoire was sequenced with immunoSEQ multiplex PCR; TCRdb's copy has only in-frame clones and lacks some. That table is the source of V, J and clone size, and D and trimming were worked out from the DNA. This sample carries around 270,000 clones, over 75% of them seen once, and the ten largest clones take under 2.5%. This CDR3 comprises 17 residues. The trim removed 5 bases at V and 0 bases at J, leaving 13 bases unmatched. CDR1 and CDR2 (germline): SGHNT, YYREEE (reference sequence).

V and J are TRBV5-4 and TRBJ2-7, with TRBD2 matching 8 bases. The receptor was derived from a woman aged 45-65 years with acute or convalescent COVID-19. Input material: peripheral blood. DNA of the CDR3: TGTGCCAGCAGAAGTGTGGGGGCGAGCGGGGGCTCCTACGAGCAGTACTTC. Its translation is CASRSVGASGGSYEQYF.